This T cell receptor (beta chain) is from a study of blood T cells in healthy people across ages. Study-wide points: No conclusive comparison of naive versus antigen-experienced cells was possible with unsorted PBMCs.

A second roughly 6 to 12 cycle PCR used barcoded and J-beta primers. TCRdb called the 5' RACE reads again in MiXCR, with one record for every CDR3 protein. The sample has 550,000 to 700,000 distinct CDR3 sequences, roughly 28% seen once; the top ten hold roughly 18%. This clonotype was observed a few times. The antigen remains unidentified. Germline assignment: CDR1 LGHNA and CDR2 YSLEER. This CDR3 has 17 amino acids. V was clipped by 1 base and J by 1 base; unmatched bases: 5. The chain has TRBV4-3 and TRBJ2-5; 11 bases fit TRBD2. The receptor's source is a woman in her 70s in good health. Material for sequencing was blood. The CDR3 DNA reads as TGCGCCAGCAGCCAAGTGTATAGCGGGGGGGCCCAAGAGACCCAGTACTTC. This codes for CASSQVYSGGAQETQYF.